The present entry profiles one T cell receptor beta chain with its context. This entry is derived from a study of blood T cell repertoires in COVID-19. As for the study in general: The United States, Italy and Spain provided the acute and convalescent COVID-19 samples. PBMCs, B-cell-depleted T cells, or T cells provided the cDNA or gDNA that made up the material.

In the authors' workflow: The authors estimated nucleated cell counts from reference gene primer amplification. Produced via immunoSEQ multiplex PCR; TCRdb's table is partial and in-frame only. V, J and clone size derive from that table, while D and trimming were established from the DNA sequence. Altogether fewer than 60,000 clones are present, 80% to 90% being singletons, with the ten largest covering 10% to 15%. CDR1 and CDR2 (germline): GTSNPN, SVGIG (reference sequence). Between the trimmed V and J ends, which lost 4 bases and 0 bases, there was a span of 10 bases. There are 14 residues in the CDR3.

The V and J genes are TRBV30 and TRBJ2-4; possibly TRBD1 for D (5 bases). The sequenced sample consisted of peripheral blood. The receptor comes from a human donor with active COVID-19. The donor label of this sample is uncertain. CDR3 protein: CAWNPGLAKNIQYF. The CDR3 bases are TGTGCCTGGAATCCAGGGCTAGCCAAAAACATTCAGTACTTC.